This TCR beta chain originates from a study of shared clonotypes between healthy human individuals. Assay runs were performed at deep level. TCRdb's copy holds only in-frame clones and misses some; the assay was immunoSEQ multiplex PCR. The sample has some 790,000 clones; 55% to 75% are singletons. Comments on this clone: Its antigen is unidentified.

The CDR3 consists of 14 residues. Germline CDR1 reads SGHTA; CDR2 reads FQGNSA. With 1 base removed from V and 6 bases from J, the gap between germline ends came to 10 bases. Study-wide results and caveats: Investigators expected sequencing depth to affect clonotype sharing among donors.

The chain uses TRBV7-2 and TRBJ2-1; D ambiguous. Sequencing used memory CD4+ T cells sorted from blood. Described subset: CD45RA-negative fraction. The TCR was taken from a woman aged 25 to 45 in good health. CDR3 sequence: CASSLVFAGNEQFF. In DNA, the CDR3 is TGTGCCAGCAGCTTAGTTTTTGCCGGCAATGAGCAGTTCTTC.